This is a list of T cell receptor beta chains from one sample in a study of vaccination effects on CD4 cells after COVID-19. Measured with immunoSEQ multiplex PCR; TCRdb has only the in-frame clones, and not every one. The profile covers roughly 27,000 clones, with more than 65% appearing a single time and about 10% taken by the ten largest. These TCRs are of unknown antigen specificity. This specimen was CD4+ T cells from PBMCs cultured with HCoV-NL63 spike peptides, taken after COVID-19 vaccination. The receptors here all came from a human donor who received a COVID-19 vaccine. Both conserved end residues are part of each CDR3. Each record gives: CDR3 length, V gene, clone size, D gene, J gene, CDR3 protein, CDR3 DNA. A D gene is named only where the DNA matches it firmly. Not every row has a clone size; where given, it reads once, few, many or a size class.

CDR3 length: 14; V gene: TRBV13; clone size: -; D gene: TRBD1; J gene: TRBJ2-5; CDR3 protein: CASTVNRGRETQYF; CDR3 DNA: TGTGCCAGCACCGTAAACAGGGGGCGTGAGACCCAGTACTTC
CDR3 length: 16; V gene: TRBV5-1; clone size: -; D gene: TRBD2; J gene: TRBJ2-5; CDR3 protein: CASSEGLAGGRETQYF; CDR3 DNA: TGCGCCAGCAGCGAGGGACTAGCGGGAGGGCGGGAGACCCAGTACTTC
CDR3 length: 13; V gene: TRBV19; clone size: once; D gene: -; J gene: TRBJ1-5; CDR3 protein: CASSMDRNQPQHF; CDR3 DNA: TGTGCCAGTAGTATGGACAGAAATCAGCCCCAGCATTTT
CDR3 length: 16; V gene: TRBV4-1; clone size: -; D gene: -; J gene: TRBJ2-3; CDR3 protein: CASSPLRRGITDTQYF; CDR3 DNA: TGCGCCAGCAGCCCCCTAAGACGGGGGATAACAGATACGCAGTATTTT
CDR3 length: 15; V gene: TRBV7-9; clone size: few; D gene: TRBD1; J gene: TRBJ2-3; CDR3 protein: CASSETGKFTDTQYF; CDR3 DNA: TGTGCCAGCAGTGAGACAGGGAAATTCACAGATACGCAGTATTTT
CDR3 length: 17; V gene: TRBV13; clone size: -; D gene: -; J gene: TRBJ2-3; CDR3 protein: CASSPWVWGESTDTQYF; CDR3 DNA: TGTGCCAGCAGCCCGTGGGTATGGGGGGAGAGCACAGATACGCAGTATTTT
CDR3 length: 11; V gene: TRBV6-2/TRBV6-3; clone size: -; D gene: -; J gene: TRBJ2-7; CDR3 protein: CASSPGSEQYF; CDR3 DNA: TGTGCCAGCAGTCCAGGGTCCGAGCAGTACTTC
CDR3 length: 13; V gene: TRBV6-5; clone size: -; D gene: TRBD2; J gene: TRBJ2-1; CDR3 protein: CASRVVVGGWKFF; CDR3 DNA: TGTGCCAGCCGAGTAGTCGTGGGGGGGTGGAAGTTCTTC
CDR3 length: 16; V gene: TRBV3-1/TRBV3-2; clone size: -; D gene: -; J gene: TRBJ1-6; CDR3 protein: CASSQDKGASQSPLHF; CDR3 DNA: TGTGCCAGCAGCCAAGATAAGGGAGCTAGCCAATCACCCCTCCACTTT
CDR3 length: 15; V gene: TRBV10-2; clone size: -; D gene: TRBD2; J gene: TRBJ2-1; CDR3 protein: CASGVSSGSYNEQFF; CDR3 DNA: TGCGCCAGCGGAGTATCTAGCGGCTCCTACAATGAGCAGTTCTTC
CDR3 length: 14; V gene: TRBV10-3; clone size: -; D gene: -; J gene: TRBJ2-5; CDR3 protein: CAISQDRYQETQYF; CDR3 DNA: TGTGCCATCAGCCAAGACAGGTACCAAGAGACCCAGTACTTC
CDR3 length: 16; V gene: TRBV3-1/TRBV3-2; clone size: -; D gene: -; J gene: TRBJ2-6; CDR3 protein: CASSQASVSGANVLTF; CDR3 DNA: TGTGCCAGCAGCCAAGCCTCGGTCTCTGGGGCCAACGTCCTGACTTTC
CDR3 length: 13; V gene: TRBV7-2; clone size: -; D gene: -; J gene: TRBJ2-3; CDR3 protein: CASSFFPTDTQYF; CDR3 DNA: TGTGCCAGCAGCTTTTTCCCGACAGATACGCAGTATTTT
CDR3 length: 15; V gene: TRBV23-1; clone size: -; D gene: -; J gene: TRBJ2-2; CDR3 protein: CARSGTPRGTGELFF; CDR3 DNA: TGCGCCAGATCCGGGACCCCACGGGGCACCGGGGAGCTGTTTTTT
CDR3 length: 16; V gene: TRBV18; clone size: -; D gene: -; J gene: TRBJ1-3; CDR3 protein: CASSPSRSVTGNTIYF; CDR3 DNA: TGTGCCAGCTCACCGTCACGATCGGTTACTGGAAACACCATATATTTT
CDR3 length: 16; V gene: TRBV7-8; clone size: -; D gene: TRBD2; J gene: TRBJ2-3; CDR3 protein: CASSLVPSGSVDTQYF; CDR3 DNA: TGTGCCAGCAGCTTAGTTCCTAGCGGGAGTGTGGATACGCAGTATTTT
CDR3 length: 15; V gene: TRBV11-1; clone size: -; D gene: -; J gene: TRBJ2-6; CDR3 protein: CASKGEGSGANVLTF; CDR3 DNA: TGTGCCAGCAAAGGGGAAGGCTCTGGGGCCAACGTCCTGACTTTC
CDR3 length: 13; V gene: TRBV7-9; clone size: -; D gene: -; J gene: TRBJ2-3; CDR3 protein: CASSSSPSDTQYF; CDR3 DNA: TGTGCCAGCAGCTCGTCTCCTTCAGATACGCAGTATTTT
CDR3 length: 15; V gene: TRBV6-6; clone size: -; D gene: TRBD1; J gene: TRBJ1-1; CDR3 protein: CASSPRQGDNTEAFF; CDR3 DNA: TGTGCCAGCAGTCCACGACAGGGGGATAACACTGAAGCTTTCTTT
CDR3 length: 14; V gene: TRBV14; clone size: -; D gene: TRBD1; J gene: TRBJ1-6; CDR3 protein: CASRGTGGNSPLHF; CDR3 DNA: TGTGCCAGCAGGGGGACAGGGGGTAATTCACCCCTCCACTTT
CDR3 length: 15; V gene: TRBV27; clone size: -; D gene: TRBD1; J gene: TRBJ1-5; CDR3 protein: CPTRDRRNFNQPQHF; CDR3 DNA: TGTCCCACCCGGGACAGGAGGAATTTCAATCAGCCCCAGCATTTT
CDR3 length: 20; V gene: TRBV6-4; clone size: -; D gene: TRBD2; J gene: TRBJ2-1; CDR3 protein: CASRPLTSGIRDGSYNEQFF; CDR3 DNA: TGTGCCAGCAGGCCTTTGACTAGCGGGATCCGAGATGGCTCCTACAATGAGCAGTTCTTC
CDR3 length: 19; V gene: TRBV5-1; clone size: -; D gene: -; J gene: TRBJ2-2; CDR3 protein: CASSLGGLALSGVAGELFF; CDR3 DNA: TGCGCCAGCAGCTTGGGTGGACTCGCCTTAAGTGGAGTAGCCGGGGAGCTGTTTTTT
CDR3 length: 13; V gene: TRBV6-6; clone size: -; D gene: -; J gene: TRBJ2-2; CDR3 protein: CASSYGGAGELFF; CDR3 DNA: TGTGCCAGCAGTTACGGAGGAGCCGGGGAGCTGTTTTTT
CDR3 length: 15; V gene: TRBV6-5; clone size: -; D gene: -; J gene: TRBJ2-7; CDR3 protein: CASRGTGARVHEQYF; CDR3 DNA: TGTGCCAGCAGGGGAACGGGGGCCAGGGTACACGAGCAGTACTTC
CDR3 length: 16; V gene: TRBV6-4; clone size: -; D gene: -; J gene: TRBJ1-2; CDR3 protein: CASSEGLLGRNYGYTF; CDR3 DNA: TGTGCCAGCAGTGAGGGCCTCCTTGGAAGGAACTATGGCTACACCTTC
CDR3 length: 16; V gene: TRBV27; clone size: -; D gene: TRBD2; J gene: TRBJ2-5; CDR3 protein: CASSPGLAGGYETQYF; CDR3 DNA: TGTGCCAGCAGCCCTGGACTAGCGGGAGGGTATGAGACCCAGTACTTC
CDR3 length: 17; V gene: TRBV27; clone size: few; D gene: TRBD2; J gene: TRBJ2-2; CDR3 protein: CASSSTGTSSNTGELFF; CDR3 DNA: TGTGCCAGCAGTTCAACTGGGACTAGCTCGAACACCGGGGAGCTGTTTTTT
CDR3 length: 18; V gene: TRBV19; clone size: -; D gene: -; J gene: TRBJ2-7; CDR3 protein: CASSIAITFDTNSYEQYF; CDR3 DNA: TGTGCCAGTAGCATAGCCATAACCTTCGACACCAACTCCTACGAGCAGTACTTC
CDR3 length: 11; V gene: TRBV20-1; clone size: few; D gene: -; J gene: TRBJ1-2; CDR3 protein: CSASRLIGYTF; CDR3 DNA: TGCAGTGCTAGTCGCCTTATAGGCTACACCTTC
CDR3 length: 15; V gene: TRBV7-9; clone size: -; D gene: -; J gene: TRBJ2-2; CDR3 protein: CASSLESSGPGELFF; CDR3 DNA: TGTGCCAGCAGCTTAGAAAGCTCAGGGCCCGGGGAGCTGTTTTTT
CDR3 length: 14; V gene: TRBV24-1; clone size: -; D gene: -; J gene: TRBJ2-1; CDR3 protein: CATSDSRTVLGQFF; CDR3 DNA: TGTGCCACCAGTGATAGCCGGACCGTCCTTGGGCAGTTCTTC